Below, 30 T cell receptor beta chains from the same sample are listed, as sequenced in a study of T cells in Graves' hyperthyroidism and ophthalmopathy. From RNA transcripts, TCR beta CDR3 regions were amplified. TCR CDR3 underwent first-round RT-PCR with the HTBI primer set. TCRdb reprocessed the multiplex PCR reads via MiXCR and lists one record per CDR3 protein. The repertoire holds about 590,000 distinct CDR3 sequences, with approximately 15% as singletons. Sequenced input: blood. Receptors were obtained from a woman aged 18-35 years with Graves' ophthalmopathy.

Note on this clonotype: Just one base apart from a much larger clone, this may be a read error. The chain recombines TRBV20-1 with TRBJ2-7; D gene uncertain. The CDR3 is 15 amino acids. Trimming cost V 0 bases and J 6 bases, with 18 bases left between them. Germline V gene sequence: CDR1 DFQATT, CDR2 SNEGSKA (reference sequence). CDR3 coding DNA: TGCAGTGCTAGAGATCCCCAGTCGGTTTCTGTCGAGCAGTACTTC. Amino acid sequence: CSARDPQSVSVEQYF.

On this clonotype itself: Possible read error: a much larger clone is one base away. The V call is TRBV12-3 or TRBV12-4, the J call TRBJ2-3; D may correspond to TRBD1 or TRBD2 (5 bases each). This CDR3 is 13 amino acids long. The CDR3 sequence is CASSERNTGTQYF. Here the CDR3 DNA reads TGTGCCAGCAGCGAGCGGAACACAGGTACGCAGTATTTT.

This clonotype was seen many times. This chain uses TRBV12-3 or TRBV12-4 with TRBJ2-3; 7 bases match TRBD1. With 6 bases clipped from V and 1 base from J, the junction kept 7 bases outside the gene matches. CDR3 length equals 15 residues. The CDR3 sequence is CASRYEGARTDTQYF. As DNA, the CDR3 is TGTGCCAGCAGATATGAGGGGGCTCGCACAGATACGCAGTATTTT.

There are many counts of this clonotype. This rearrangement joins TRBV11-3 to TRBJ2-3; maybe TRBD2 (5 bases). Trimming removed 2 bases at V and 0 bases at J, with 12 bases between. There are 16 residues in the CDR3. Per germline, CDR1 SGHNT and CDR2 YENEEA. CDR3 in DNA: TGTGCCAGCAGCTTACAGGACGGGATCAGCACAGATACGCAGTATTTT. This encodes CASSLQDGISTDTQYF.

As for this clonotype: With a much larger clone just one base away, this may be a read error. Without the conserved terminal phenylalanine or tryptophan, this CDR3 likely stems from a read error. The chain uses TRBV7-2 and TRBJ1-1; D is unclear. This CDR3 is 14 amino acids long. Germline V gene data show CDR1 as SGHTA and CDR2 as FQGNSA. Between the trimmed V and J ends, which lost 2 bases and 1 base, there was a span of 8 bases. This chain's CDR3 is CASSLFQENTEAFL. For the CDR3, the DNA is TGTGCCAGCAGCTTATTCCAGGAGAACACTGAAGCTTTCCTT.

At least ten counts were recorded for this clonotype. DNA for the CDR3: TGCAGCGTTGTAAGGGATACGCAGTATTTT. It translates to CSVVRDTQYF. The rearrangement joins TRBV29-1 to TRBJ2-3, with no clear D. CDR1 SQVTM and CDR2 ANQGSEA come from the germline V gene. CDR3 length: 10 residues. Trimming removed 4 bases at V and 6 bases at J, with 5 bases between.

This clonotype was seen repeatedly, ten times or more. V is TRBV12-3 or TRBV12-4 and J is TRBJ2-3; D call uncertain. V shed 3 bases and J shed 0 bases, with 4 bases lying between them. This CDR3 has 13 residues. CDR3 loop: CASSFRSTDTQYF. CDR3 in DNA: TGTGCCAGCAGTTTCCGCAGCACAGATACGCAGTATTTT.

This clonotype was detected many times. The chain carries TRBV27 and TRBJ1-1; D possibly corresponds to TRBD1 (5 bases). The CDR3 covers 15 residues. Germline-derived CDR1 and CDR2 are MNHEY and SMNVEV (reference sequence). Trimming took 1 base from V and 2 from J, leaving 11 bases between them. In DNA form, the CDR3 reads TGTGCCAGCAGTTTATTACCGGGACTCAACACTGAAGCTTTCTTT. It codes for CASSLLPGLNTEAFF.

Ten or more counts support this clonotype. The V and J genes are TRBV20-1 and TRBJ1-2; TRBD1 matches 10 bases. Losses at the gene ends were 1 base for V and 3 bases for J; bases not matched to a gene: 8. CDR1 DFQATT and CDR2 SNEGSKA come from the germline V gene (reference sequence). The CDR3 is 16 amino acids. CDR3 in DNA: TGCAGTGCTAGAGCCCTCGGACAGGGGGTCTACTATGGCTACACCTTC. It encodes CSARALGQGVYYGYTF.

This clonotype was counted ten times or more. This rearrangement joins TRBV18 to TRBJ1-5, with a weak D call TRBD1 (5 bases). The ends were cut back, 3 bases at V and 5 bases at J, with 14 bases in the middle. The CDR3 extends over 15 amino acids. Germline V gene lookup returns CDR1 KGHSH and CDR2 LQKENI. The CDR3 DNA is TGTGCCAGCTCACCTGGGCAGGGAACGCATCAGCCCCAGCATTTT. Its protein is CASSPGQGTHQPQHF.

This CDR3 is CASRARLAGEWVPEQFF. As DNA, the CDR3 is TGTGCCAGCCGGGCGCGACTAGCGGGAGAGTGGGTGCCTGAGCAGTTCTTC. This chain connects TRBV11-3 to TRBJ2-1, with 12 bases lining up with TRBD2. Germline CDR1 is SGHNT and CDR2 is YENEEA. There are 17 residues in the CDR3. The V gene end was trimmed by 8 bases and the J gene end by 9 bases; junction bases not matched to a gene: 17. Filled out from reference TRBV11-3 and TRBJ2-1, the complete variable domain reads EAGVVQSPRYKIIEKKQPVAFWCNPISGHNTLYWYLQNLGQGPELLIRYENEEAVDDSQLPKDRFSAERLKGVDSTLKIQPAELGDSAVYLCASRARLAGEWVPEQFFGPGTRLTVL.

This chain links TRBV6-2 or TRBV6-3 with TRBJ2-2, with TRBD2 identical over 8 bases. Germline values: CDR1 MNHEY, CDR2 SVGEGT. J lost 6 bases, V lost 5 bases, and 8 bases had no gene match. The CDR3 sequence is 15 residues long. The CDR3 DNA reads TGTGCCAGCAGTCGAGCGGGAGCCGGCGCCGGGGAGCTGTTTTTT. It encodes CASSRAGAGAGELFF.

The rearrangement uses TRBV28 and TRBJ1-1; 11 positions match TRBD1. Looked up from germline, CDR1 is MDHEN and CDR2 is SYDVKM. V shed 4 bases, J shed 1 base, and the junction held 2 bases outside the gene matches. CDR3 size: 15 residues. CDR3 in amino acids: CASSSGQGENTEAFF. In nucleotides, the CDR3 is TGTGCCAGCAGTTCGGGACAGGGGGAGAACACTGAAGCTTTCTTT.

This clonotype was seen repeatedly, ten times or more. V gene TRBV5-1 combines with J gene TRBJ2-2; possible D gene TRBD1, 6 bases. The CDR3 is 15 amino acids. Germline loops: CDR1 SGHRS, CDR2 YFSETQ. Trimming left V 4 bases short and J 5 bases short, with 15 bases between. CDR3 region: CASSPGQRETGELFF. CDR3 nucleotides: TGCGCCAGCAGCCCCGGACAGCGAGAGACCGGGGAGCTGTTTTTT. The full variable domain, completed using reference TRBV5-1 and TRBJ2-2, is KAGVTQTPRYLIKTRGQQVTLSCSPISGHRSVSWYQQTPGQGLQFLFEYFSETQRNKGNFPGRFSGRQFSNSRSEMNVSTLELGDSALYLCASSPGQRETGELFFGEGSRLTVL.

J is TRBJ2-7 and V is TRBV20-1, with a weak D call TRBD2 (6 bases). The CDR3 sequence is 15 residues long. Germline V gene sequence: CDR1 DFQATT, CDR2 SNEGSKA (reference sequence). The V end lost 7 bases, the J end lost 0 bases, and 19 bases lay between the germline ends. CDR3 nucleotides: TGCAGTGTTCCACCGGGGACTGGCAGCTCCTACGAGCAGTACTTC. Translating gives CSVPPGTGSSYEQYF.

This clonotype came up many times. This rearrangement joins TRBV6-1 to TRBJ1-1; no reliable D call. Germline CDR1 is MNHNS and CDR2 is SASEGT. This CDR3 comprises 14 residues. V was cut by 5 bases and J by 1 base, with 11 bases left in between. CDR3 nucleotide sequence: TGTGCCAGCAGTTCCTACACGGAGAACACTGAAGCTTTCTTT. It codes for CASSSYTENTEAFF.

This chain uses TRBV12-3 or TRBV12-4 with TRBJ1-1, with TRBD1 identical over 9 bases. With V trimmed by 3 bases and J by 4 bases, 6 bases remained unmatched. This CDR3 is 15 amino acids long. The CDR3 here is CASSLWTGVSTEAFF. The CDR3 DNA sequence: TGTGCCAGCAGTTTGTGGACAGGGGTTTCCACTGAAGCTTTCTTT.

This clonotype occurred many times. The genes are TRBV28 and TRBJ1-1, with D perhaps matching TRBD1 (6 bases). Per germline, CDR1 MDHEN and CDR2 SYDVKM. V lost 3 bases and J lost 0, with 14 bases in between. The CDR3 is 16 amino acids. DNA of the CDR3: TGTGCCAGCAGTTTCTGGACAGATAGTCTGAACACTGAAGCTTTCTTT. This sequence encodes CASSFWTDSLNTEAFF.

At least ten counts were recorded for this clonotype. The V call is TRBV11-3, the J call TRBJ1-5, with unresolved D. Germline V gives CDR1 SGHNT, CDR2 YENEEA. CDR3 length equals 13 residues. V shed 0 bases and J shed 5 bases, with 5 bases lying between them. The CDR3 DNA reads TGTGCCAGCAGCTTAGAGGAGGATCAGCCCCAGCATTTT. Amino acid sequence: CASSLEEDQPQHF. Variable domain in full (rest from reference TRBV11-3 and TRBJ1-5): EAGVVQSPRYKIIEKKQPVAFWCNPISGHNTLYWYLQNLGQGPELLIRYENEEAVDDSQLPKDRFSAERLKGVDSTLKIQPAELGDSAVYLCASSLEEDQPQHFGDGTRLSIL.

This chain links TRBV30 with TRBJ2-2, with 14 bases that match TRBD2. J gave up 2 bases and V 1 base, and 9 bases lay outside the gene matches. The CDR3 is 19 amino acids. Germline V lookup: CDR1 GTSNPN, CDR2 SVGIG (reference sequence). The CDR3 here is CAWSGGVGTSGSNTGELFF. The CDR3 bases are TGTGCCTGGAGTGGAGGGGTGGGGACTAGCGGGAGCAACACCGGGGAGCTGTTTTTT.

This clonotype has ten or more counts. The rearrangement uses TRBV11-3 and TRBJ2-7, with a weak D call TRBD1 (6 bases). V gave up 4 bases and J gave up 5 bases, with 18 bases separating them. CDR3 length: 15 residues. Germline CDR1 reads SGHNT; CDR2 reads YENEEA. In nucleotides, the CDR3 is TGTGCCAGCAGCTCCTCCCGGACTTCAGGGGACGAGCAGTACTTC. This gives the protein CASSSSRTSGDEQYF.

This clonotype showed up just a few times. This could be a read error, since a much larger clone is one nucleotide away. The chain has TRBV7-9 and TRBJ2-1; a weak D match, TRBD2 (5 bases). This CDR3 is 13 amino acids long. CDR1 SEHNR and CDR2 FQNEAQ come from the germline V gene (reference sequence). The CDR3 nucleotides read TGTGCCGGCAGCTTAGGGAGCGGCAATGAGCAGTTCTTC. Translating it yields CAGSLGSGNEQFF.

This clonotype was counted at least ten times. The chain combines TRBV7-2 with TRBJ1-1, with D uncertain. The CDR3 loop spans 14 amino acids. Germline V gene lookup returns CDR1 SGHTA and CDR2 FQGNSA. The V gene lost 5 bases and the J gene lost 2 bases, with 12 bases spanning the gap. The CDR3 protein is CASSPLFNNTEAFF. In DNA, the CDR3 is TGTGCCAGCAGCCCTCTCTTTAATAACACTGAAGCTTTCTTT.

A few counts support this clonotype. CDR3 amino acids: CASSDSPGQGGTEAFF. The DNA for the CDR3 is TGTGCCAGCAGTGACTCGCCGGGACAGGGGGGCACTGAAGCTTTCTTT. The rearrangement joins TRBV6-4 to TRBJ1-1, with 11 bases matching TRBD1. CDR3 length: 16 amino acids. The germline V gene encodes CDR1 MRHNA and CDR2 SNTAGT. With 0 bases clipped from V and 4 bases from J, the junction kept 4 bases outside the gene matches.

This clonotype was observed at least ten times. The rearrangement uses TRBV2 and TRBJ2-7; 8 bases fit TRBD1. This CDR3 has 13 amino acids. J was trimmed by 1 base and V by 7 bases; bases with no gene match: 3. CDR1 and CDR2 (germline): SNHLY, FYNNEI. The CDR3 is CASTWTGSYEQYF. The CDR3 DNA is TGTGCCAGCACCTGGACAGGGTCCTACGAGCAGTACTTC.

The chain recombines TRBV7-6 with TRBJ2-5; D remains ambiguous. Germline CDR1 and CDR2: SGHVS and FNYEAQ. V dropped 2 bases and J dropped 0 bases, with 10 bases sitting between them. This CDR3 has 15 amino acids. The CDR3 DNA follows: TGTGCCAGCAGCTTATGGTGGGTGGACCAAGAGACCCAGTACTTC. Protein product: CASSLWWVDQETQYF.

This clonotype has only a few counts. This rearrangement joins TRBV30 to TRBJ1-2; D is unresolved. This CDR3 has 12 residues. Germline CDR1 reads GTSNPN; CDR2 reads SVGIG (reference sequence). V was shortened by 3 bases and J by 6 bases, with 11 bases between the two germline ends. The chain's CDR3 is CAWSTPIDGYTF. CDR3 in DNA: TGTGCCTGGAGCACACCGATAGATGGCTACACCTTC.

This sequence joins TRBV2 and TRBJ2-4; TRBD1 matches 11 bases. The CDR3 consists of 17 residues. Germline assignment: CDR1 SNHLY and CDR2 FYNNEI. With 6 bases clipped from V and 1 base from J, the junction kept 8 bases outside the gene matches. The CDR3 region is CASRSRTGGRAKNIQYF. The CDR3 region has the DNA TGTGCCAGCAGGTCAAGGACAGGGGGCAGGGCCAAAAACATTCAGTACTTC.

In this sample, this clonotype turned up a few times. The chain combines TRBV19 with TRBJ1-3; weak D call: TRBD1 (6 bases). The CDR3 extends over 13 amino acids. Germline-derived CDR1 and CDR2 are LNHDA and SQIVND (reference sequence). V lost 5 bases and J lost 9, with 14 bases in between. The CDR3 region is CASSLRGGGTIYF. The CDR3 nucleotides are TGTGCCAGTAGTCTCCGGGGGGGCGGCACCATATATTTT.

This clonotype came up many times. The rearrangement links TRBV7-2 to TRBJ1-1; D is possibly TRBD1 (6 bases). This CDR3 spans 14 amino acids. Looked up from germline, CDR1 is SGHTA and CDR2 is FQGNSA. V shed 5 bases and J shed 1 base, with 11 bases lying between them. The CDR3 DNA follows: TGTGCCAGCAGCCCCCAACAGGGGAACACTGAAGCTTTCTTT. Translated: CASSPQQGNTEAFF. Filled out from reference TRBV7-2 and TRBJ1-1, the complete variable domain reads GAGVSQSPSNKVTEKGKDVELRCDPISGHTALYWYRQSLGQGLEFLIYFQGNSAPDKSGLPSDRFSAERTGGSVSTLTIQRTQQEDSAVYLCASSPQQGNTEAFFGQGTRLTVV.